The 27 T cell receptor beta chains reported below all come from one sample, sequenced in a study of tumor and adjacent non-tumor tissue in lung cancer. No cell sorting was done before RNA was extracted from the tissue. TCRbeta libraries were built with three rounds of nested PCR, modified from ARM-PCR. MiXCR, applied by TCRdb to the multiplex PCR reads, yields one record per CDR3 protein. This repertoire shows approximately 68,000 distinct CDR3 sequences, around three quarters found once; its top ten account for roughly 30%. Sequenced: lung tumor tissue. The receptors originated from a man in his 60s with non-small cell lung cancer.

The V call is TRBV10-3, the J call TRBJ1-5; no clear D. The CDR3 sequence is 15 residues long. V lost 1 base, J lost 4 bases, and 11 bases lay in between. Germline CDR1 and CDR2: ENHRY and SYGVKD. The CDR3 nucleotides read TGTGCCATCAGTGAGTGGCAGGACGGTAATCAGCCCCAGCATTTT. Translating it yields CAISEWQDGNQPQHF.

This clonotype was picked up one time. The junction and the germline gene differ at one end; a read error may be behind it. CDR3 nucleotides: TGCAGTGCCAGGGTTGGGGTGTGGGCGGATACGCGGTATTTT. Encoded protein: CSARVGVWADTRYF. The rearrangement uses TRBV20-1 and TRBJ2-3, with D perhaps matching TRBD1 (5 bases). Germline CDR1 is DFQATT and CDR2 is SNEGSKA (reference sequence). CDR3 length: 14 amino acids.

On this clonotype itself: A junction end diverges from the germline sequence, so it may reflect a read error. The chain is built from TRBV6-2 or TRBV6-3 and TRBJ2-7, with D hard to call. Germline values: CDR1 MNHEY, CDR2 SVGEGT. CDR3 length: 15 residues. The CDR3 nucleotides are TGTGCCAGCAGTTTGCTGGCGCCCGACTCCTATGAGCAGTACTTC. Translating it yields CASSLLAPDSYEQYF.

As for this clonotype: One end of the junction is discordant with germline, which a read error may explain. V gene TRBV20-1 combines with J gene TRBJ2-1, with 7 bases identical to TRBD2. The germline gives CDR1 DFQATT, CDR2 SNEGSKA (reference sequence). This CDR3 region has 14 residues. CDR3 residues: CSARLAVDDNEQLF. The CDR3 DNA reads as TGCAGTGCTAGACTAGCGGTAGATGACAATGAGCAGCTCTTC.

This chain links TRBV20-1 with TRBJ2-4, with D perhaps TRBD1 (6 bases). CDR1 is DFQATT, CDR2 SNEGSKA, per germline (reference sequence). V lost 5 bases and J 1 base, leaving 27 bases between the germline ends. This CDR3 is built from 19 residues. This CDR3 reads CSAGGLACFQRGAKNIQYF. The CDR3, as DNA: TGCAGTGCTGGCGGACTGGCTTGCTTCCAAAGGGGGGCCAAAAACATTCAGTACTTC.

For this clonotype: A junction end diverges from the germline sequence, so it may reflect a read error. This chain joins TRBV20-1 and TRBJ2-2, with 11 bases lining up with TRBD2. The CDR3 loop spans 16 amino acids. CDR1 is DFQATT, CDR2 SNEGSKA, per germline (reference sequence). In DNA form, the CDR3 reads TGCAGTACTACTTTAGCGGGAGGGCCGGAGATCGGGGAGCCGTTTTTT. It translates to CSTTLAGGPEIGEPFF.

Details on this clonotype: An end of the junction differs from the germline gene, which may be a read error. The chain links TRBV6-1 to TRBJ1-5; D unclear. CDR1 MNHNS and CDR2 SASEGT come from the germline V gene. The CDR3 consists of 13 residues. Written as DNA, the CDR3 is TGTGCCAGCGGTGCGGAAGGGTATCAGCCTCAGCATTTT. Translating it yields CASGAEGYQPQHF.

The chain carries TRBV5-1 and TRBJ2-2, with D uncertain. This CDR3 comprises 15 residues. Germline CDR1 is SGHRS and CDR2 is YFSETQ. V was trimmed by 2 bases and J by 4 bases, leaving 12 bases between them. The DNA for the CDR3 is TGCGCCAGCAGCTTAGAGGCAGAGACCACCGGGGAGCTGTTTTTT. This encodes CASSLEAETTGELFF.

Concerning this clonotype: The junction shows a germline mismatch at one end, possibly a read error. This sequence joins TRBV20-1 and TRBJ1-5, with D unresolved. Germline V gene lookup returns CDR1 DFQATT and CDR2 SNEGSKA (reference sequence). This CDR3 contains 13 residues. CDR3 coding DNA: TGCAGTGCTAGTAGTCAGGATGATCAGGCCCAGCATTTT. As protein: CSASSQDDQAQHF.

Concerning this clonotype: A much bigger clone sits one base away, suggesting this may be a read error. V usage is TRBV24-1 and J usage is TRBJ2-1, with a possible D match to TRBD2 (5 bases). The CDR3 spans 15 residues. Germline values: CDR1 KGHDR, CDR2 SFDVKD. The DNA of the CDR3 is TGTACCACCAGTGATTTGACCGGGAACTACAATGAGCAGTTCTTC. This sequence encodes CTTSDLTGNYNEQFF.

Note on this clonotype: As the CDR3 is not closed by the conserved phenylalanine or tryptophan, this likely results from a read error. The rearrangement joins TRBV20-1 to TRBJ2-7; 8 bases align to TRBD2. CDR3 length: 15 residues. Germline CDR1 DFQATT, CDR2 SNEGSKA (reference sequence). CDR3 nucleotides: TGCAGTACTAGAGCGGCTAGCGGGCTAATGGGCGAGCAGTACTCC. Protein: CSTRAASGLMGEQYS.

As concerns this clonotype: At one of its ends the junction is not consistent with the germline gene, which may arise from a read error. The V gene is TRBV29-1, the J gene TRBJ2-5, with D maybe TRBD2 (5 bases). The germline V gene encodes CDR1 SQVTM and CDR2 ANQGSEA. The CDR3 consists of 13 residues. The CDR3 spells CIVSDWYQETQYF. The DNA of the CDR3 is TGCATCGTTTCGGACTGGTACCAAGAGACCCAGTACTTC.

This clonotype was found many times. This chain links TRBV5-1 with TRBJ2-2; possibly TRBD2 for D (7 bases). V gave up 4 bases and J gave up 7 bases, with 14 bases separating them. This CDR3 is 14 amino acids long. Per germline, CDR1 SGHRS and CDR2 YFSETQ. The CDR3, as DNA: TGCGCCAGCAGCCCGGGGGGCTACGGCGGGGAGCTGTTTTTT. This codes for CASSPGGYGGELFF. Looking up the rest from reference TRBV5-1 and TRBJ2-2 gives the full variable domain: KAGVTQTPRYLIKTRGQQVTLSCSPISGHRSVSWYQQTPGQGLQFLFEYFSETQRNKGNFPGRFSGRQFSNSRSEMNVSTLELGDSALYLCASSPGGYGGELFFGEGSRLTVL.

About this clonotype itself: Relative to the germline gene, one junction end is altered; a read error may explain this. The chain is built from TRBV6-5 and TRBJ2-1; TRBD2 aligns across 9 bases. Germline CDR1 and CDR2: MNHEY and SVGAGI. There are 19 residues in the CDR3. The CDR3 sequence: CDSSYSIAGDFRSYIEQFF. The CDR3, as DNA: TGTGACAGCAGTTACTCTATAGCGGGAGATTTTAGGTCCTACATTGAGCAGTTCTTC.

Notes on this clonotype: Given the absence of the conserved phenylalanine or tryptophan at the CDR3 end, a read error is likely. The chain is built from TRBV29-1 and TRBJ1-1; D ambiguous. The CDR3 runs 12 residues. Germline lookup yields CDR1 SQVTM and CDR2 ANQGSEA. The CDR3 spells CSVEKLDTEAFL. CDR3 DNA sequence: TGTAGCGTTGAAAAACTGGACACTGAAGCTTTCCTT.

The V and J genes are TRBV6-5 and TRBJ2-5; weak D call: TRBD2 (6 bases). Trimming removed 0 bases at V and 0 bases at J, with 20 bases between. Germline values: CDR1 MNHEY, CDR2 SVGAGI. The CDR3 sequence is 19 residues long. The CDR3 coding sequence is TGTGCCAGCAGTTACTCTTCGTTGACTGGGGAGGAGTACCAAGAGACCCAGTACTTC. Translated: CASSYSSLTGEEYQETQYF.

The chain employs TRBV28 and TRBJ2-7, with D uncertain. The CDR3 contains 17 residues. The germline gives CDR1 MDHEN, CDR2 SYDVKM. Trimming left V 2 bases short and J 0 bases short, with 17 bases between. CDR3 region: CASSLVGIAPNSYEQYF. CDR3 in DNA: TGTGCCAGCAGTTTAGTTGGTATAGCCCCTAACTCCTACGAGCAGTACTTC.

CDR3 protein: CAFNAGVAGEQFF. The CDR3 coding sequence is TGTGCTTTCAATGCGGGAGTGGCGGGTGAGCAGTTCTTC. This rearrangement joins TRBV10-3 to TRBJ2-1; 7 bases match TRBD2. This CDR3 is 13 amino acids long. Germline-derived CDR1 and CDR2 are ENHRY and SYGVKD.

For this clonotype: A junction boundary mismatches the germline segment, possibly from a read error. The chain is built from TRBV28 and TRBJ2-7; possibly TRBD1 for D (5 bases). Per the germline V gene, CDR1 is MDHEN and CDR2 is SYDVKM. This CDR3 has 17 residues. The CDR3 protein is CAGNTGHIRRSSYEQYF. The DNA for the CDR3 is TGTGCCGGCAATACTGGACATATTAGACGGAGCTCCTATGAGCAGTACTTC.

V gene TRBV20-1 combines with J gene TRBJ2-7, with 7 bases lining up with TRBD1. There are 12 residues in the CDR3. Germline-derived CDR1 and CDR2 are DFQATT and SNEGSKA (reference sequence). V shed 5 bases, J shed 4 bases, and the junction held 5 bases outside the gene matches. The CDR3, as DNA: TGCAGTGCTTCGGGACAGAGATACGAGCAGTACGTC. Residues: CSASGQRYEQYV.

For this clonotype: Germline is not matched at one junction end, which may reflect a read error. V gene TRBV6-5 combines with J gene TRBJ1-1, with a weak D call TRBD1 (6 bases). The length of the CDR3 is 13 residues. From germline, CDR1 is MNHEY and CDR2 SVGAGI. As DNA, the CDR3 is TGTGCCAGCGGTTACTCGCGGGACACGGAAGCTTTCTTT. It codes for CASGYSRDTEAFF.

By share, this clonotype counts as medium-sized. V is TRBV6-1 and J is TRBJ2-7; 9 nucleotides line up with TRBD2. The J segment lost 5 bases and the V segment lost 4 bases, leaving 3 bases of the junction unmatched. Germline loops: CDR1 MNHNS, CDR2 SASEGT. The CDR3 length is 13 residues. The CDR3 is CASSGTSVNEQYF. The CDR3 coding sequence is TGTGCCAGCAGTGGGACTAGCGTTAACGAGCAGTACTTC.

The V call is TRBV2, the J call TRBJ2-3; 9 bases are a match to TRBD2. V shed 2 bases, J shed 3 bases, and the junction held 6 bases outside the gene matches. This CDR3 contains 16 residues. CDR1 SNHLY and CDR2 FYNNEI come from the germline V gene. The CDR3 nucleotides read TGTGCCAGCAGTGAAAGTAGCGGGAGTTGGACAGATACGCAGTATTTT. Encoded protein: CASSESSGSWTDTQYF.

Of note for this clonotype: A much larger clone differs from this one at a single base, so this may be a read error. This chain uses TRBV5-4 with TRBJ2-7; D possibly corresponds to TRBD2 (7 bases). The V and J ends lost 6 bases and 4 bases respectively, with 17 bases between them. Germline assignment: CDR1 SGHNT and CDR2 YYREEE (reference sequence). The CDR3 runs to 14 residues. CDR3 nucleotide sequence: TGTGCCAGCATCCCTGGGAGGGGGTCGTACGAGCAGTACTTC. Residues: CASIPGRGSYEQYF.

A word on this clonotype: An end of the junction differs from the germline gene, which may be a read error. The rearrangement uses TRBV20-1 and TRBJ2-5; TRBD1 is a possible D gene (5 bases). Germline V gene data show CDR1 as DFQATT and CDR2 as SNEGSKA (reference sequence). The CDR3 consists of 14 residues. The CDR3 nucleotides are TGCAGTGCTAACCGCAAAGGTCCGACAGAGACCCTGTACTTC. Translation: CSANRKGPTETLYF.

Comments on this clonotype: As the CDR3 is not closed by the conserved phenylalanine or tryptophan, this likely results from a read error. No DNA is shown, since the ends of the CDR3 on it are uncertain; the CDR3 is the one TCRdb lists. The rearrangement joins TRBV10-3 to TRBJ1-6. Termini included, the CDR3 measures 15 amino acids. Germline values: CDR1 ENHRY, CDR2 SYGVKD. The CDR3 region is CAISDHLTAYSLPHI.

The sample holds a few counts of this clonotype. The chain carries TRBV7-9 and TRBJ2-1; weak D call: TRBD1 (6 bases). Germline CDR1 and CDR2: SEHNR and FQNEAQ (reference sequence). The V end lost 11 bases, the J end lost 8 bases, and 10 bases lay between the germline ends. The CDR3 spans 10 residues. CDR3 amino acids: CAGQRDEQFF. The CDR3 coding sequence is TGTGCCGGACAGAGGGATGAGCAGTTCTTC.